The 14 T cell receptor beta chains in this list originate from one sample, sequenced in a study of cytomegalovirus exposure and HLA in healthy donors. Primers for the PCR totalled 60 Vbeta and 13 Jbeta. The protocol was immunoSEQ multiplex PCR, while the TCRdb copy is restricted to in-frame clones and leaves out a portion. The table lists 150,000 to 200,000 clones, 70% to 80% of them singletons. The sample comprised PBMCs. The receptor set was obtained from a woman aged 60-75 years in good health and CMV-seropositive.

The V gene is TRBV7-8, the J gene TRBJ1-6, with 9 positions matching TRBD1. Trimming at V came to 4 bases and at J to 10 bases, leaving 11 bases not matched to a gene. CDR1 and CDR2 (germline): SGHVS, FQNEAQ. The CDR3 runs 16 residues. The CDR3 DNA reads as TGTGCCAGCAGCTCCAACCGGGACAGGGTCGTCTCACCCCTCCACTTT. Translation gives CASSSNRDRVVSPLHF. The full variable domain, rest sourced from reference TRBV7-8 and TRBJ1-6, is GAGVSQSPRYKVAKRGQDVALRCDPISGHVSLFWYQQALGQGPEFLTYFQNEAQLDKSGLPSDRFFAERPEGSVSTLKIQRTQQEDSAVYLCASSSNRDRVVSPLHFGNGTRLTVT.

The genes are TRBV7-9 and TRBJ2-6, with D possibly TRBD1 on 5 matching bases. V was clipped by 3 bases and J by 4 bases, with 10 bases between them. Germline loops: CDR1 SEHNR, CDR2 FQNEAQ (reference sequence). There are 15 residues in the CDR3. CDR3 DNA sequence: TGTGCCAGCAGCTTGTCAGGGCAGGGGGCCAACGTCCTGACTTTC. Protein: CASSLSGQGANVLTF.

V and J are TRBV10-3 and TRBJ2-5; 8 bases fit TRBD2. The CDR3 spans 13 residues. With V trimmed by 6 bases and J by 2 bases, 2 bases remained unmatched. Germline V gene lookup returns CDR1 ENHRY and CDR2 SYGVKD. CDR3 DNA sequence: TGTGCCATCAGGTCTAGCGGGCAAGAGACCCAGTACTTC. Amino acid sequence: CAIRSSGQETQYF.

The V gene is TRBV29-1, the J gene TRBJ2-2, with 7 positions matching TRBD2. Germline CDR1 SQVTM, CDR2 ANQGSEA. With 4 bases clipped from V and 5 bases from J, the junction kept 7 bases outside the gene matches. The CDR3 sequence is 14 residues long. As DNA, the CDR3 is TGCAGCGTTGGGTCCAGGGAGGGTACCGGGGAGCTGTTTTTT. This sequence encodes CSVGSREGTGELFF.

The chain carries TRBV19 and TRBJ2-1; 7 nucleotides line up with TRBD1. The CDR3 sequence is 13 residues long. J gave up 4 bases and V 6 bases, and 3 bases lay outside the gene matches. Germline CDR1 is LNHDA and CDR2 is SQIVND (reference sequence). The CDR3 DNA reads as TGTGCCAGTAGGAAGACAGGGTACAATGAGCAGTTCTTC. Translating it yields CASRKTGYNEQFF.

The chain carries TRBV6-6 and TRBJ1-5, with D possibly being TRBD1 (5 bases). Trimming stripped 1 base from V and 3 bases from J, with 10 bases between. The CDR3 is made up of 15 amino acids. Germline CDR1 and CDR2: MNHNY and SVGAGI (reference sequence). The CDR3 DNA follows: TGTGCCAGCAGTTACTTTAAGGGGTTCAATCAGCCCCAGCATTTT. It specifies CASSYFKGFNQPQHF.

This clone occurred once. A junction boundary mismatches the germline segment, possibly from a read error. The chain combines TRBV9 with TRBJ2-3; 7 nucleotides align to TRBD2. The CDR3 runs to 16 residues. Looked up from germline, CDR1 is SGDLS and CDR2 is YYNGEE. The CDR3 DNA reads TGTGCCAGCAGCGTAGGGCGGGGGTCGATCACAGATGCGCAGTATTTT. The encoded protein is CASSVGRGSITDAQYF.

J is TRBJ1-1 and V is TRBV28; 7 nucleotides line up with TRBD1. Germline V gene data show CDR1 as MDHEN and CDR2 as SYDVKM. Losses at the gene ends were 4 bases for V and 0 bases for J; bases not matched to a gene: 5. The CDR3 is 15 amino acids. CDR3 loop: CASSYLGQMNTEAFF. DNA for the CDR3: TGTGCCAGCAGTTACTTGGGACAGATGAACACTGAAGCTTTCTTT.

The genes are TRBV6-1 and TRBJ1-2; D is undetermined. V was pared by 7 bases and J by 4 bases, with 19 bases between. From germline, CDR1 is MNHNS and CDR2 SASEGT. The CDR3 is 15 residues long. The CDR3 protein is CASTERQWSFYGYTF. DNA of the CDR3: TGTGCCAGCACCGAACGGCAGTGGAGCTTCTATGGCTACACCTTC.

The rearrangement links TRBV27 to TRBJ2-7; no clear D. V lost 6 bases to trimming and J lost 1 base, with 10 bases between them. The CDR3 runs to 13 residues. Germline CDR1 reads MNHEY; CDR2 reads SMNVEV (reference sequence). The CDR3 nucleotides are TGTGCCAGCAGCCCCCTCCCTTCCTACGAGCAGTACTTC. Translation: CASSPLPSYEQYF.

The V call is TRBV6-1, the J call TRBJ2-7; the match to TRBD2 covers 8 bases. The trim removed 8 bases at V and 0 bases at J, leaving 6 bases unmatched. The CDR3 contains 14 residues. The germline gives CDR1 MNHNS, CDR2 SASEGT. CDR3 coding DNA: TGTGCCAGCGGGGAGACTAGCGCCTCCTACGAGCAGTACTTC. Amino acid sequence: CASGETSASYEQYF.

This clone occurred once. The CDR3 DNA sequence: TGTGCCAGCAGCTTAGTCAGGGAATCCCAGCAGTTCTTC. It specifies CASSLVRESQQFF. The rearrangement uses TRBV7-2 and TRBJ2-1; a possible D gene is TRBD1 (5 bases). The CDR3 sequence is 13 residues long. CDR1 and CDR2 (germline): SGHTA, FQGNSA. V gave up 1 base and J gave up 11 bases, with 12 bases separating them. The complete variable domain, with remaining parts taken from reference TRBV7-2 and TRBJ2-1, reads GAGVSQSPSNKVTEKGKDVELRCDPISGHTALYWYRQSLGQGLEFLIYFQGNSAPDKSGLPSDRFSAERTGGSVSTLTIQRTQQEDSAVYLCASSLVRESQQFFGPGTRLTVL.

The chain recombines TRBV6-5 with TRBJ2-7; TRBD2 is a possible D gene (7 bases). Deletions cut 6 bases from V and 7 bases from J, with 19 bases between. Germline lookup yields CDR1 MNHEY and CDR2 SVGAGI. The CDR3 has 14 residues. The CDR3 loop reads CASSRMAGAGEQYF. The CDR3 DNA reads TGTGCCAGCAGCCGGATGGCGGGGGCGGGGGAGCAGTACTTC.

J is TRBJ2-2 and V is TRBV7-3, with 8 positions matching TRBD1. The CDR3 sequence is 14 residues long. Trimming cost V 5 bases and J 8 bases; bases outside gene matches: 7. Germline V lookup: CDR1 SGHTA, CDR2 FQGTGA. CDR3 sequence (DNA): TGTGCCAGCAGCCAAGACAGGGGAGGAGGGGAGCTGTTTTTT. This sequence encodes CASSQDRGGGELFF.